This record concerns one T cell receptor beta chain sequence. This specimen belongs to a study of spatial heterogeneity in lung cancer. Looking at the study overall: A consistent excess of beta-chain over alpha-chain sequences was detected.

In TCRdb, the 5' RACE reads were re-called with MiXCR into one record per CDR3 protein. The sample yields tens of thousands of distinct CDR3 sequences, under 25% seen once. There are 13 residues in the CDR3. Germline V CDR1 and CDR2: DFQATT, SNEGSKA (reference sequence). Trimming stripped 1 base from V and 2 bases from J, with 9 bases between. Time point indicated: sample taken at primary tumor resection. Material for sequencing was whole RNA from tumor, nontumor lung or frozen PBMC, left unsorted. The sequence derives from a male donor with early-stage non-small cell lung cancer. The sample here was PBMCs, taken at surgery. V usage is TRBV20-1 and J usage is TRBJ2-7; D ambiguous. The CDR3 DNA reads as TGCAGTGCTAGAGTCCCCGCTACCTACGAGCAGTACTTC. Translation gives CSARVPATYEQYF.